The subject of this entry is one T cell receptor (beta chain). Its antigen is unknown. Base qualities are not recorded, but no much larger clone differs from it by a single base. These data belong to a study of cytomegalovirus exposure and HLA in healthy donors (TCRdb year 2017). About the investigation overall: In an earlier analysis of around 540 of the donors, under 300 Gb of sequence data and some 100 million unique TCR beta sequences from 150 million to 200 million T cells were reported. All discovery cohort repertoires had been generated using a single sequencing platform. Among about 400 genotyped donors of the cohort, an average of approximately 240,000 unique TCR beta nucleotide sequences was sequenced per donor, of which 15% to 20% were non-productive. Around 330 gigabases of sequencing data and 70 million to 100 million unique TCR sequences made up an early release that covered approximately 650 HLA-typed donors. In a later genetic analysis, genome-wide SNP genotypes for about 65% of the roughly 670 donors were used, and that subset was treated as a discovery cohort. In addition to the first cohort of approximately 650 subjects, a separate validation cohort of approximately 130 different subjects was used. A later analysis re-analyzed previously published TCR beta repertoires from about 600 donors and added high-resolution HLA genotyping to study TCR occurrence patterns. Both class I and class II loci were covered by HLA typing, at four-digit resolution. The T cell repertoires of about 700 subjects were profiled by immunosequencing and related to cytomegalovirus serostatus. Several DR-DQ haplotypes were treated as single units for association and clustering because of strong linkage in the cohort. Alongside the repertoire data, information on donor age, sex, ethnicity and CMV serostatus was compiled. To decide whether each TCR beta V gene segment behaved as functional or pseudogenic, an earlier analysis of some 600 of the donors relied on high-throughput TCR beta sequencing. The aim of the study was to test whether cataloging public T cell receptors could identify signatures of past pathogen exposure. The study combined high-throughput TCR immunosequencing, statistical association of individual TCRs with disease status, and machine learning to predict cytomegalovirus infection status. Typing coverage varied by locus: 629-630 donors for A, B, C, DRB1 and DQB1; more than 500 for DQA1; around 610 for DPA1; roughly 450 for DPB1. The later analysis used no new phenotypic data to find candidate immune exposures, relying instead on TCR beta sequences and their occurrence across donors. Of the 398 genotyped donors, 75% to 85% were placed in the genetic ancestry cluster associated with self-reported Caucasian donors. General study outcomes and caveats: In a later analysis, 16,951 TCR beta sequences were associated with specific HLA alleles at a false discovery rate of 0.05. Linkage disequilibrium might explain the correlated functional status among segregating V segments, but an unknown experimental factor could not be ruled out. Across donors, most TCR sequences were observed very rarely, whereas some public TCRs were present in many individuals. The classifier was reported to diagnose cytomegalovirus status with high specificity and sensitivity in both the original and validation cohorts. For the cohort, immune exposure information was limited to CMV serostatus. An association between a missense DCLRE1C variant and V-gene and J-gene trimming of TCR beta chains was found in a later genetic analysis and replicated in an independent cohort. Because some donors lacked HLA typing at each locus, the association tests relied only on the typed subset. In an earlier analysis of some 540 of the donors, most TCR beta V segments appeared in productive rearrangements about 87% or about 30% of the time, broadly matching IMGT annotations. According to the authors, the approach could potentially be generalized to other disease states and immunological phenotypes. In a later analysis, the rate of TCR association differed among HLA loci, with DRB1 alleles having the most associated TCRs and HLA-C alleles having the fewest. In a later analysis, HLA-associated TCR beta chains showed more clonal expansion and lower generation probabilities than non-associated chains that were equally common. A total of fewer than 200 TCR beta chains were listed by the study as associated with cytomegalovirus. A further reported finding was that TCR beta sequences accurately predicted the HLA-A and HLA-B alleles for most subjects in the first cohort. A cluster of highly shared sequence variants was judged likely to represent a technical artifact of the sequencing pipeline. About 15 rarely observed V segments, including chromosome 9 orphons, were excluded from the earlier analysis of just under 600 of the donors because counts were too low. Assigning TCR associations to individual alleles was difficult when HLA alleles, especially DR and DQ, strongly co-occurred. In vitro tests confirmed that a few of the cytomegalovirus-associated TCR beta chains recognize cytomegalovirus antigens. According to a later analysis, most CMV-associated TCR beta chains appeared to be HLA-restricted, and the HLA associations seemed to be driven largely by CMV exposure. Some IMGT-functional V segments, including TRBV6-2 and TRBV6-3, could not be distinguished by the 87-base-pair reads and were therefore excluded. This cohort had only TCR beta chains sequenced, and the lack of alpha or paired-chain data limited which features could be detected. According to a later analysis, parvovirus B19, influenza, CMV and Epstein-Barr virus appeared linked to several top co-occurrence clusters. A later genetic analysis reported fewer N-insertions in productive TCRs among donors in an Asian-associated ancestry cluster than the roughly 620-donor mean. Roughly uniform sequencing depth across donors was assumed in presence/absence analyses, although this assumption may not hold.

Library method: the immunoSEQ multiplex PCR assay. The multiplex PCR relied on a mix of 60 forward primers for TCR Vbeta segments and 13 reverse primers for TCR Jbeta segments. The CDR3 region of rearranged TCR beta genes was amplified from genomic DNA with a multiplex PCR assay. Amplified TCR beta libraries were sequenced as 87-base-pair reads on the Illumina HiSeq System. Regarding the original processing steps: A later analysis counted approximately 76 million unique TCR beta chains across the 700 or so repertoires, and 9.5 million to 11 million of these chains were shared by at least two donors. To remove PCR and sequencing errors, raw reads were error-corrected and collapsed into unique sequences using a nearest-neighbor algorithm that merged closely related sequences. V, D and J gene segments were assigned by aligning CDR3 sequences to IMGT reference sequences. For a sequence to be retained, a match of at least six nucleotides was required to both a V gene segment and a J gene segment. Rearrangements were classified as productive when the CDR3 lacked stop codons and remained in frame with V and J, and all other rearrangements were classified as non-productive. Following IMGT convention, CDR3 was defined as the stretch from the second conserved V-encoded cysteine to the conserved J-encoded phenylalanine. Sequences without an unambiguous match to a single V gene segment were excluded from the earlier analysis of about 600 of the donors. An earlier analysis of fewer than 750 of the donors classified V segments as functional when productive rearrangements were above 56.7% and as segregating when the standard deviation between donors was above 5%. A statistical classification framework was built to diagnose cytomegalovirus status from the catalog of TCR beta chain sequences. In a later analysis, TCR nucleotide sequences were compared against IMGT/GENE-DB human TR gene sequences so that V and J genes could be assigned. The TCRdist pipeline was used in a later analysis to assign CDR3 sequences and most-parsimonious VDJ recombination scenarios. A later analysis defined each TCR beta chain by its CDR3 amino acid sequence plus V-gene family, and excluded reads lacking a unique V-gene family. A later analysis removed nearly 600 highly shared, low-generation-probability nucleotide sequences to deal with suspected cross-contamination and a sequencing artifact. In a later analysis, a clonal expansion index was calculated for each public chain from normalized within-repertoire ranks of inferred template counts. Generation probabilities in a later analysis came from a VDJ recombination model fitted to out-of-frame rearrangements, and those results were checked against IGoR. In a later analysis, TCR-TCR, TCR-HLA and TCR-CMV co-occurrence was scored with hypergeometric tests, and a repertoire-size bias correction was applied to TCR pairs. To estimate false discovery rates, a later analysis permuted the HLA or CMV assignments 20 times. A later analysis grouped co-occurring TCRs with DBSCAN, adding TCRdist sequence similarity when clustering within HLA-allele-positive subsets. Repertoires with fewer than 30,000 or more than 120,000 public chains, plus five repertoires with anomalous nucleotide sharing, were excluded from co-occurrence clustering. TCRdb provides this immuneACCESS table in a form limited to in-frame rearrangements. Some clones are lacking; in checked studies, under half of them reflect an unresolved V gene, and why the rest are absent is not known. V and J calls and clone size are copied from that table; D and trimming were computed from the DNA. The sample table contains approximately 150,000 clones; only one count was recorded for 60% to 80% of them. About 3.8% of the sample is held by the ten biggest clonotypes.

The CDR3 starts with the cysteine, ends with the phenylalanine, and has 15 residues. Solely the CDR3 DNA is kept, with 45 bases framed from the first base. For CDR1 and CDR2, the germline V gene lists SGDLS and YYNGEE. V is clipped by 4 bases and J by 5 bases, and the sequence between their germline boundaries is 18 bases long. The cohort comprised fewer than 700 healthy bone marrow donors. Cohort members were all nominally healthy when sampled, although unrecorded immune exposures were likely present. The donor tested CMV seropositive, placing the donor among the 250 to 300 seropositive members of the cohort. A peripheral blood sample was collected from each donor, and TCR beta sequencing was performed on peripheral blood mononuclear cells. The Qiagen DNeasy Blood Extraction Kit was used to extract genomic DNA from the blood cell samples.

Sequenced: PBMCs. Rearrangement joined TRBV9 to TRBJ1-2, with TRBD1 tentatively as D gene (5 bases match). The origin of this receptor is a man aged 30 to 39 in good health and CMV-seropositive. CDR3 region: CASSTQQVMAYGYTF. The DNA is as follows: TGTGCCAGCAGCACACAACAGGTTATGGCTTATGGCTACACCTTC.